The clone carrying this T cell receptor beta chain occurred many times. Its antigen is undetermined. The length of the CDR3 is 14 residues. V dropped 3 bases and J dropped 5 bases, with 14 bases sitting between them. The V gene's germline CDR1 is SGDLS and CDR2 YYNGEE. The data originate from a study of T cells in Graves' hyperthyroidism and ophthalmopathy. TCR beta CDR3 sequences were amplified from RNA transcripts. The study used the HTBI primer set for a first-round RT-PCR of the TCR CDR3. Using its own MiXCR run on the multiplex PCR reads, TCRdb lists one record per CDR3 protein. The repertoire holds about 360,000 distinct CDR3 sequences, over 10% seen once, with around 9.2% in the top ten. The study defined stable Graves' hyperthyroidism as no ophthalmopathy progression within 18 months. The PBMCs were sourced from fresh peripheral blood (about 9.6 ml). Whole-study results and caveats: Blood held most thyroid clonotypes expanded above 0.001 frequency. Ophthalmopathy and stable hyperthyroidism were separated by a 13 V-J model.

The genes are TRBV9 and TRBJ1-1; tentatively, D is TRBD1 (6 bases). This TCR came from a woman under 30 with Graves' hyperthyroidism. The sequenced sample consisted of blood. DNA for the CDR3: TGTGCCAGCAGCGGGCAGACAGGTGAGACTGAAGCTTTCTTT. Its translation: CASSGQTGETEAFF.